This T cell receptor (beta chain) was recorded in a study of OX40 agonist ivuxolimab in advanced cancers. Background on the study: Aged 23 to 79 with a mean of approximately 60 years, they were approximately 79% male.

Remarks on this clone: Its antigen is unknown.

Clones were sequenced by immunoSEQ multiplex PCR, and TCRdb holds only the in-frame ones, with some missing. The table includes roughly 110,000 clones, approximately 90% detected once. The V end was cut by 5 bases, the J end by 8 bases, with 15 bases between. CDR1 is SEHNR, CDR2 FQNEAQ, per germline (reference sequence). This CDR3 contains 13 residues. General study findings and limits: Averaging showed that CD8+ T cells had more expanded clones than CD4+ did.

Autoimmune disease history or systemic immunosuppression disqualified patients. The receptor was derived from an adult with an advanced solid tumor such as melanoma, head and neck, liver or kidney cancer. V usage is TRBV7-9 and J usage is TRBJ1-2; TRBD1 might be the D (5 bases). Material: CD4+ or CD8+ T cells sorted from blood, obtained in a trial of the OX40 agonist ivuxolimab. The DNA of the CDR3 is TGTGCCAGCAGCCCCTCTTCGGGGCGAGGCTACACCTTC. It is translated as CASSPSSGRGYTF.